The sequence of this TCR beta chain was determined in a study (dated by TCRdb to 2015 to 2017). For the wider study: Whether tumor-infiltrating Tregs in breast cancer are recruited from blood Tregs or converted in situ from other CD4+ T cell subsets was tested. On the study overall, not on this receptor specifically: Tumor-infiltrating Treg TCR alpha and beta sequences overlapped most with tumor naive CD4+ T cells, then with blood naive CD4+ T cells. The validation in the larger cohort was limited to a single TCR beta V-J rearrangement instead of whole repertoires. Tumor memory CD4+ T cell TCR gene usage clustered with blood and lymph node memory CD4+ cells and lymph node naive CD4+ cells.

Its CDR3 holds 15 amino acids, cysteine through phenylalanine. Only the CDR3 DNA stays, 45 bases, in frame from base 1. V is trimmed back by 5 bases and J by 2 bases, and the junction contains 4 bases that no gene match accounts for. Of note for this clonotype: Its cognate antigen has yet to be identified. No qualities accompany the bases; no much larger clone lies one base away.

Full-length TCR variable regions were amplified by 5' RACE PCR with constant-region reverse primers, followed by semi-nested PCR with Nested Universal Primer A. Using the ReliaPrep RNA Cell Miniprep System, total RNA was extracted, and the SMARTer RACE 5'/3' Kit was then used to reverse transcribe the RNA into 5'RACE-ready cDNA. Multiplex adaptors were used to barcode the full-length TCR alpha and beta libraries, which were then sequenced on an Illumina MiSeq. Concerning the study's data processing: Sequencing data were pooled across the five patients for each of nine subset-tissue groups and compared by unsupervised clustering of TCR gene usage. The Morisita-Horn index was used to calculate repertoire similarity, with shared sequences weighted according to their contribution to each repertoire. Clones were called with MiXCR by TCRdb after fastp trimmed the public reads at Q25, and only in-frame beta chains were retained. One record per CDR3 amino acid sequence lists the most common genes and DNA. For this entry, the V and J calls and clone size follow TCRdb and not the study's own pipeline. In all, the sample holds 35,000 to 45,000 distinct CDR3 sequences, and more than 20% of those were seen once. Roughly 4.5% of the sample goes to the ten largest clones.

Tregs were isolated as CD4+CD25+CD127-/low cells. Tregs, naive and memory CD4+ T cells from tumor, blood and ipsilateral draining lymph nodes of five breast cancer patients underwent full-length TCR alpha and beta sequencing. Tumor tissue and lymph nodes from ipsilateral axillary dissection were perfused with PBS, minced and digested with collagenase I and hyaluronidase. Mononuclear cells from lymph nodes or 50 to 60 ml of peripheral blood were isolated by Ficoll density gradient centrifugation. FACS confirmed that the sorted cell populations were more than 90% pure. The sequence is built from TRBV12-3 or TRBV12-4 and TRBJ2-2; 8 nucleotides in the junction match TRBD1. This sequence originates from a female donor with breast cancer. The material sequenced was Tregs sorted from a lymph node. The CDR3 sequence is CASSLGQGNTGELFF. The sequence in DNA is TGTGCCAGCAGTCTCGGACAGGGAAACACCGGGGAGCTGTTTTTT.